This paragraph reports one T cell receptor beta chain. The sample is drawn from a study of blood T cell repertoires in COVID-19. Study-level information: Acute and convalescent COVID-19 samples came from the United States, Italy and Spain.

Germline assignment: CDR1 LGHDT and CDR2 YNNKEL (reference sequence). Trimming shortened V by 4 bases and J by 4 bases, and 14 bases separated the two germline ends. The CDR3 runs to 15 residues. Repertoires were generated with immunoSEQ multiplex PCR, while TCRdb's copy carries only in-frame clones and drops some. Counted here are approximately 77,000 clones, 70% to 90% occurring once; the ten biggest clones make up 4.6%. Sequenced: peripheral blood. The chain combines TRBV3-1 (or the pseudogene TRBV3-2) with TRBJ1-3, with D perhaps TRBD1 (6 bases). This receptor was obtained from a man aged 50 or older with active COVID-19. The CDR3 reads CASSLSRGTGNTIYF. DNA for the CDR3: TGTGCCAGCAGCCTCTCCAGGGGTACCGGAAACACCATATATTTT.